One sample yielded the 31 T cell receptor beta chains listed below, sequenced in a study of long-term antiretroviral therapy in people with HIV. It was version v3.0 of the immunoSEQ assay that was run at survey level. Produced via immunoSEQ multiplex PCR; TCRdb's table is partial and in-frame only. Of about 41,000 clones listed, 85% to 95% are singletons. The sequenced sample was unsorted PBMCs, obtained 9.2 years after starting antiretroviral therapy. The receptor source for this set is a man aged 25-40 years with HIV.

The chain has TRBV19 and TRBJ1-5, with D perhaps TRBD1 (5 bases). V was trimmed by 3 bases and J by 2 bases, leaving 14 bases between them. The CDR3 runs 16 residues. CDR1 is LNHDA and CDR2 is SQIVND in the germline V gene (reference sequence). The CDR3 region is CASSMPGTGGNQPQHF. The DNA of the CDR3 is TGTGCCAGTAGTATGCCAGGGACCGGGGGCAATCAGCCCCAGCATTTT.

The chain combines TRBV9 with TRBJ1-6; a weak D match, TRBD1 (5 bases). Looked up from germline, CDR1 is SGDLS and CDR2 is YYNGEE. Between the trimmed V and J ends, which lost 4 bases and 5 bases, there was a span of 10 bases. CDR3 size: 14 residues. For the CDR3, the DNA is TGTGCCAGCAGCTCGACAGCAAATAATTCACCCCTCCACTTT. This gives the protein CASSSTANNSPLHF.

CDR3 DNA sequence: TGTGCCAGCAGCACGACCGGGACAGGGGAGACCCAGTACTTC. Protein: CASSTTGTGETQYF. This sequence joins TRBV7-9 and TRBJ2-5, with 9 bases lining up with TRBD1. Germline values: CDR1 SEHNR, CDR2 FQNEAQ (reference sequence). This CDR3 spans 14 amino acids. Germline trimming cut 5 bases from V and 5 bases from J; bases unmatched to any gene: 6.

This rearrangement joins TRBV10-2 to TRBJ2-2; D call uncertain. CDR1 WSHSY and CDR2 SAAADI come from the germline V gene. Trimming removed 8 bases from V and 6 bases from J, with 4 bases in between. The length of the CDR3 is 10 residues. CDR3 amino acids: CASGSGELFF. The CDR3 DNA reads TGCGCCAGCGGATCCGGGGAGCTGTTTTTT.

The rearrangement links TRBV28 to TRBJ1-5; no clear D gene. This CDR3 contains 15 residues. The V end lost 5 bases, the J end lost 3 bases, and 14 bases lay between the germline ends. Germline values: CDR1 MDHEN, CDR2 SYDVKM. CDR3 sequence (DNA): TGTGCCAGCAGTATACCTCGGTTAACCAATCAGCCCCAGCATTTT. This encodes CASSIPRLTNQPQHF.

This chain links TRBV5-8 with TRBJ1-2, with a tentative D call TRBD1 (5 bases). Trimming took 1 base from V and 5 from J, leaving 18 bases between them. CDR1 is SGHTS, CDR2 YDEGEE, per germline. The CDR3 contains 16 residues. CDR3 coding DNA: TGTGCCAGCAGCTTGTCATCAGGGACCCCGTCATATGGCTACACCTTC. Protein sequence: CASSLSSGTPSYGYTF.

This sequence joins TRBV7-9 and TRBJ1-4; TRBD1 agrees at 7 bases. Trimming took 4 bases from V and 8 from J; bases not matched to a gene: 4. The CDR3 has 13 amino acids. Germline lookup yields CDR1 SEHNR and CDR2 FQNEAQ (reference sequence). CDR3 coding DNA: TGTGCCAGCAGCTCGACAGGGTACGAAAAACTGTTTTTT. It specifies CASSSTGYEKLFF. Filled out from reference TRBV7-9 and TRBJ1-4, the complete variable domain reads DTGVSQNPRHKITKRGQNVTFRCDPISEHNRLYWYRQTLGQGPEFLTYFQNEAQLEKSRLLSDRFSAERPKGSFSTLEIQRTEQGDSAMYLCASSSTGYEKLFFGSGTQLSVL.

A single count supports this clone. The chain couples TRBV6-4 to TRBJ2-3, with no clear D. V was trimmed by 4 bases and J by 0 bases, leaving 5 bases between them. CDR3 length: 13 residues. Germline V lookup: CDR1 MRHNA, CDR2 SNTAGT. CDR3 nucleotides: TGTGCCAGCAGTGCAACTAGCACAGATACGCAGTATTTT. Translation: CASSATSTDTQYF.

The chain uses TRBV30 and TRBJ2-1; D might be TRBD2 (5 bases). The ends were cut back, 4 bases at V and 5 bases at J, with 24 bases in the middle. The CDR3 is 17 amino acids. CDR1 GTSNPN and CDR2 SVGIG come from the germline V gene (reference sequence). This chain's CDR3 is CAWNSRIGGPFNNEQFF. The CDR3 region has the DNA TGTGCCTGGAACTCCAGGATTGGCGGGCCATTCAACAATGAGCAGTTCTTC. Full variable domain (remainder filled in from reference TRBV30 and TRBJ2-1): SQTIHQWPATLVQPVGSPLSLECTVEGTSNPNLYWYRQAAGRGLQLLFYSVGIGQISSEVPQNLSASRPQDRQFILSSKKLLLSDSGFYLCAWNSRIGGPFNNEQFFGPGTRLTVL.

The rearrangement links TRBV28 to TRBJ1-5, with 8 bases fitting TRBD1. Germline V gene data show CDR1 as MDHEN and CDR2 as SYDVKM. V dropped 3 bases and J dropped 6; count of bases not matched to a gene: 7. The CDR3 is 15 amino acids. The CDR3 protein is CASSFPTGAGQPQHF. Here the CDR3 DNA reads TGTGCCAGCAGTTTCCCGACAGGGGCAGGTCAGCCCCAGCATTTT.

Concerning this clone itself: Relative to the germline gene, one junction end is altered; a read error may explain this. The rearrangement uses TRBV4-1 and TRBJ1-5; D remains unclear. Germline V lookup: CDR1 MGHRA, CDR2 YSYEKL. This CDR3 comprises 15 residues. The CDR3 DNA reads TGCGCCAGCAGCAAAGATGGCGTGTTATTTCAGCCCCAGCATTTT. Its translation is CASSKDGVLFQPQHF.

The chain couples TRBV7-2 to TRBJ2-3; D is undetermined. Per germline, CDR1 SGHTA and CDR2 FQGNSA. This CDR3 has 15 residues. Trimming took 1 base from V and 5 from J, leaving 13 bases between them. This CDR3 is CASSLVSSPGDTQYF. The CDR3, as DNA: TGTGCCAGCAGCTTAGTAAGCTCGCCCGGAGATACGCAGTATTTT.

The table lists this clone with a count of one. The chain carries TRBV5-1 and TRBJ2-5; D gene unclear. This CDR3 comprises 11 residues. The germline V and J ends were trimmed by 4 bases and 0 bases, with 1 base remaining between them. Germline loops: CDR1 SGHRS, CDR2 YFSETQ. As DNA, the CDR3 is TGCGCCAGCAGCAACCAAGAGACCCAGTACTTC. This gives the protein CASSNQETQYF.

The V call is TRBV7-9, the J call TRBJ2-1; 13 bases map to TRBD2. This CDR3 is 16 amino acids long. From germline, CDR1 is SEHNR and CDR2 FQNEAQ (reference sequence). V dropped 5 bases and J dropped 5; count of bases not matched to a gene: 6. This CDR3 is CASSGPGTSGDNEQFF. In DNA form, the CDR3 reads TGTGCCAGCAGCGGACCCGGGACTAGCGGGGACAATGAGCAGTTCTTC.

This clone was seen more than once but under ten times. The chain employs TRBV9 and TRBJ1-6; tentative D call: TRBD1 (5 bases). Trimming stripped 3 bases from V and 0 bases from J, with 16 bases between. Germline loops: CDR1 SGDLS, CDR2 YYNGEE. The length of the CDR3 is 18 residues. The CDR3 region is CASSEGTALSSYNSPLHF. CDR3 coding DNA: TGTGCCAGCAGCGAAGGGACGGCCTTGAGCTCCTATAATTCACCCCTCCACTTT.

The CDR3 reads CASSPQGGGIQYF. The CDR3 bases are TGTGCCAGCAGTCCACAGGGAGGGGGCATTCAGTACTTC. This rearrangement joins TRBV6-5 to TRBJ2-4; maybe TRBD2 (7 bases). The germline CDR1 and CDR2 sequences are MNHEY and SVGAGI. The CDR3 has 13 residues. Between the trimmed V and J ends, which lost 5 bases and 9 bases, there was a span of 14 bases.

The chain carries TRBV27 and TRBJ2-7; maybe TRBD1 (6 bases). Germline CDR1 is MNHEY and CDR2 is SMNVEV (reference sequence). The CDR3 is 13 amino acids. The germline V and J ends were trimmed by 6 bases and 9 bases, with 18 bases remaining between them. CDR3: CASSYVRGSGQYF. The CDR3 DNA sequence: TGTGCCAGCAGCTACGTCAGGGGTTCAGGGCAGTACTTC.

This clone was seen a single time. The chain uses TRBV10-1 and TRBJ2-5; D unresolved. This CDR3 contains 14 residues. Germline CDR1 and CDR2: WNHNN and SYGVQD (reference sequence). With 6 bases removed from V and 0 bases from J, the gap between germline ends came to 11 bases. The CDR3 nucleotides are TGCGCCAGCAGCCCCCATAGGGACCAAGAGACCCAGTACTTC. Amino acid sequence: CASSPHRDQETQYF.

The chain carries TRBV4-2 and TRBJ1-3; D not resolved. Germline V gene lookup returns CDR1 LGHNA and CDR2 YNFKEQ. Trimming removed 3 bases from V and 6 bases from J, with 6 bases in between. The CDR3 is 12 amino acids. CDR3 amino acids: CASSQDTNTIYF. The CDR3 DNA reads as TGTGCCAGCAGCCAGGATACAAACACCATATATTTT.

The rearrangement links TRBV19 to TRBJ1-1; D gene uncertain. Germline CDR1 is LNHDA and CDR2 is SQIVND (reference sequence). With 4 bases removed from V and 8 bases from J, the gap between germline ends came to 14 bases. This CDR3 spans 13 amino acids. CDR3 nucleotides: TGTGCCAGTAGTACATTTGAGCCCGACGAAGCTTTCTTT. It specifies CASSTFEPDEAFF. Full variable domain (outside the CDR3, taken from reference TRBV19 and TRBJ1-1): DGGITQSPKYLFRKEGQNVTLSCEQNLNHDAMYWYRQDPGQGLRLIYYSQIVNDFQKGDIAEGYSVSREKKESFPLTVTSAQKNPTAFYLCASSTFEPDEAFFGQGTRLTVV.

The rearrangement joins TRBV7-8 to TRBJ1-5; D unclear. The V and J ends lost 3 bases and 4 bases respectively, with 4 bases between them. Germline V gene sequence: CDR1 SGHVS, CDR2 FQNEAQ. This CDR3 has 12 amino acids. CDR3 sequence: CASSFLNQPQHF. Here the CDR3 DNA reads TGTGCCAGCAGCTTTCTTAATCAGCCCCAGCATTTT. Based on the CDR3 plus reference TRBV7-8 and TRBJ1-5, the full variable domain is GAGVSQSPRYKVAKRGQDVALRCDPISGHVSLFWYQQALGQGPEFLTYFQNEAQLDKSGLPSDRFFAERPEGSVSTLKIQRTQQEDSAVYLCASSFLNQPQHFGDGTRLSIL.

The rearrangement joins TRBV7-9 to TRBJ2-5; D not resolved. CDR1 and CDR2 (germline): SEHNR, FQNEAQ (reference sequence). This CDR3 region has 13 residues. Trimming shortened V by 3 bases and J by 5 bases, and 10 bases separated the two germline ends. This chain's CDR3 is CASSLLDRETQYF. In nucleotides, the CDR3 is TGTGCCAGCAGCTTGCTAGATAGGGAGACCCAGTACTTC.

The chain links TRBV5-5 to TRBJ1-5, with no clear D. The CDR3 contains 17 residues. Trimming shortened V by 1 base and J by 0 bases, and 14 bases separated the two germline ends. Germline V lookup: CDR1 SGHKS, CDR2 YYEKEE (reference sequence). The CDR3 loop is CASSLTAEPYSNQPQHF. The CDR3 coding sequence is TGTGCCAGCAGCTTGACGGCAGAGCCCTATAGCAATCAGCCCCAGCATTTT.

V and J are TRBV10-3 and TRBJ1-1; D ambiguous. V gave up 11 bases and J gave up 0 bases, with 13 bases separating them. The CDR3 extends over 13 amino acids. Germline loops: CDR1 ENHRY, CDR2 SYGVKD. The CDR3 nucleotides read TGTGCCTCACAAGCCGGTGTGAACACTGAAGCTTTCTTT. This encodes CASQAGVNTEAFF.

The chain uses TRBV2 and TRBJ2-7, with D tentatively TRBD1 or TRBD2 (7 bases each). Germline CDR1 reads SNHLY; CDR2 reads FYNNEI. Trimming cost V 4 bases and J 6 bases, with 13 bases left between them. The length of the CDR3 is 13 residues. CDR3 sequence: CASSVGRGLEQYV. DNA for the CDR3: TGTGCCAGCAGTGTGGGGAGGGGGCTCGAGCAGTACGTC.

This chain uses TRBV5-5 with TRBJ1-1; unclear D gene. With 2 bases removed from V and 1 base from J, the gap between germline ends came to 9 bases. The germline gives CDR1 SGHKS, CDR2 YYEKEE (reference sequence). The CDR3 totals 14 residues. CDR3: CASSFRQANTEAFF. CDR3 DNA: TGTGCCAGCAGCTTCCGTCAGGCGAACACTGAAGCTTTCTTT.

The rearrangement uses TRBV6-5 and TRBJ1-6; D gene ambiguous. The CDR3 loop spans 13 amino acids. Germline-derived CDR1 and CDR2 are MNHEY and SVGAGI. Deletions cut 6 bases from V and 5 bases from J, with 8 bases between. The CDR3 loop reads CASRGRNNSPLHF. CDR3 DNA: TGTGCCAGCAGAGGGAGGAATAATTCACCCCTCCACTTT.

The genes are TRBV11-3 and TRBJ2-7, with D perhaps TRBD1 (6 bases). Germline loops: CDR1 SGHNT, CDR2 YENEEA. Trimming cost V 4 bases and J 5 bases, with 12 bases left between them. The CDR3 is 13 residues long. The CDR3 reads CASSYQQGHEQYF. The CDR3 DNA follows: TGTGCCAGCAGCTACCAACAGGGCCACGAGCAGTACTTC.

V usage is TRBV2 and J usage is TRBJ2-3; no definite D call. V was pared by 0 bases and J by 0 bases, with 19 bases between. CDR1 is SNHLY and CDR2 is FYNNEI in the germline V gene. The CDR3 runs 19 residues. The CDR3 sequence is CASSEALVPESSSTDTQYF. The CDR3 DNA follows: TGTGCCAGCAGTGAAGCGCTTGTGCCAGAATCCTCTAGCACAGATACGCAGTATTTT.

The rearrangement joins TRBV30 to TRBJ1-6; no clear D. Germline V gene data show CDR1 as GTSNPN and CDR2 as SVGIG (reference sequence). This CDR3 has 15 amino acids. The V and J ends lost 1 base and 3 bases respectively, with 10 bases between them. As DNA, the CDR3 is TGTGCCTGGAGTGCCATTTACAGCTATAATTCACCCCTCCACTTT. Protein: CAWSAIYSYNSPLHF.

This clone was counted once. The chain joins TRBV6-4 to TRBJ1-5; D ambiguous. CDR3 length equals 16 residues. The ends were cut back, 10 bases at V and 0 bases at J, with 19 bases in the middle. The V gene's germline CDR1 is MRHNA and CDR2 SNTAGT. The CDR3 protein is CATSRHRDNSNQPQHF. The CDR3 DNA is TGTGCCACCTCCCGACATAGGGATAATAGCAATCAGCCCCAGCATTTT.